The T cell receptor beta chain under discussion was sequenced for a study of CD8+CD57+ T cells in acquired aplastic anemia (dated by TCRdb to 2017 to 2018). A note on the overall study: DNA extracted from sorted CD4+ and CD8+ cells had a mean of roughly 3.3 ug, with a range of 0.2 to 27.4 ug. CD8+CD57+ expansion was defined as a frequency above the mean frequency observed in healthy subjects.

Genomic DNA served as template for TCR beta VDJ combination and CDR3 sequence profiling. An Illumina HiSeq 2000 was the platform used for TCR repertoire sequencing. In the paper's pipeline: Repertoire assessment relied on Simpson's diversity index, CDR3 size and DJ length profiles, and TRBV/TRBJ rearrangement plots. The most abundant DNA sequence in the deep sequencing data was taken as the immunodominant clone. CDR3 amino acid sequences were checked for sharing across subjects and were also compared against the VDJdb database and published repertoires. TCRdb's own reprocessing of the public reads used fastp at Q25 and MiXCR and kept productive beta chains. Records with the same CDR3 protein are collapsed into one entry carrying the most frequent genes and DNA. TCRdb's processing, not the study's, gives the V and J calls here. The sample contains 150,000 to 170,000 distinct CDR3 sequences, over 50% of them found a single time. The ten largest clones take up approximately 12% of the sample.

About this clonotype: What this receptor recognizes is not known. No qualities accompany the bases; no much larger clone lies one base away.

Points the paper makes about the study in general: Patients and healthy controls showed no significant difference in CD8+ Simpson's diversity (P=0.060). About 28 CD8+ CDR3 sequences were found in both patients and controls but appeared to be highly expressed in patients and within the immunodominant clones of the patients.

The patients picked for sequencing were ones in whom flow cytometry had shown an expansion of CD8+CD57+ cells. All patients had severe acquired aplastic anemia diagnosed by International Study of Aplastic Anemia and Agranulocytosis and Camitta criteria. Patients had received no therapy at the time of blood sampling. In the study, sorted CD4+ and CD8+ blood T cells from patients with severe aplastic anemia and from healthy subjects underwent deep sequencing of TCR repertoires. In the USA, patient enrollment took place under clinicaltrials.gov protocols 00001620, 01623167, 00001397, 00071045, 00081523 and 00961064. Ficoll-Paque density gradient centrifugation was used to isolate peripheral blood mononuclear cells. CD4+ and CD8+ T cells were sorted by FACS or magnetic beads before DNA extraction. For CDR1 and CDR2, the germline V gene (reference sequence) lists SGHAT and FQDESV. The CDR3, from cysteine to phenylalanine, totals 15 residues. The read is trimmed to its CDR3 DNA, 45 bases read in frame from base 1. V gives up 1 base and J gives up 3 bases, and the segment between their germline ends measures 12 bases.

The chain is encoded by TRBV11-1 joined to TRBJ1-2; TRBD1 is possibly the D segment (5 matching bases). Sequenced sample: sorted CD4+, CD8+, or CD8+CD57+ T cells (not recorded which) from PBMCs. The TCR originated in a human donor with aplastic anemia. The CDR3 amino acid sequence is: CASSLETVSDYGYTF. The nucleotide sequence is TGTGCCAGCAGCTTAGAGACAGTATCTGACTATGGCTACACCTTC.